The 21 T cell receptor beta chains below all came from one sample that was sequenced in a study of blood T cell repertoires in COVID-19. Sequencing used immunoSEQ multiplex PCR; TCRdb keeps in-frame clones, though not all of them. The sample shows about 15,000 clones, roughly 80% of them seen only once. The specimen was peripheral blood. Source of these receptors: a human donor in a cohort sampled during active COVID-19.

The chain joins TRBV9 to TRBJ2-3; D possibly corresponds to TRBD1 (5 bases). V lost 2 bases and J lost 0, with 13 bases in between. Per germline, CDR1 SGDLS and CDR2 YYNGEE. The CDR3 loop spans 16 amino acids. CDR3 sequence (DNA): TGTGCCAGCAGCGTCGACAGTCCCTCTAGCACAGATACGCAGTATTTT. It yields the protein CASSVDSPSSTDTQYF.

The rearrangement links TRBV27 to TRBJ2-1; 8 bases map to TRBD2. Germline CDR1 MNHEY, CDR2 SMNVEV (reference sequence). The V gene end was trimmed by 3 bases and the J gene end by 9 bases; junction bases not matched to a gene: 7. The CDR3 has 14 amino acids. For the CDR3, the DNA is TGTGCCAGCAGTTTGACGAGCGGGAGCTTTGAGCAGTTCTTC. Encoded protein: CASSLTSGSFEQFF.

J is TRBJ2-7 and V is TRBV28; 7 bases line up with TRBD1. The CDR3 length is 15 residues. V lost 1 base and J lost 3; bases outside the gene matches: 6. Germline V gives CDR1 MDHEN, CDR2 SYDVKM. For the CDR3, the DNA is TGTGCCAGCAGTTTATCCTTCCGACAGGGCTACGAGCAGTACTTC. It specifies CASSLSFRQGYEQYF.

V and J are TRBV28 and TRBJ1-5; TRBD1 aligns across 10 bases. This CDR3 is built from 16 residues. CDR1 and CDR2 (germline): MDHEN, SYDVKM. Trimming at V came to 7 bases and at J to 4 bases, leaving 10 bases not matched to a gene. CDR3 residues: CASKGIDRGLNQPQHF. The CDR3 DNA is TGTGCCAGCAAGGGGATTGACAGGGGGCTAAATCAGCCCCAGCATTTT.

The sample holds one count of this clone. This chain joins TRBV30 and TRBJ2-7, with a possible D match to TRBD1 (5 bases). The CDR3 has 12 amino acids. CDR1 is GTSNPN and CDR2 is SVGIG in the germline V gene (reference sequence). V gave up 5 bases and J gave up 5 bases, with 13 bases separating them. CDR3 amino acids: CAWAPGSHEQYF. The CDR3 bases are TGTGCCTGGGCCCCAGGGTCCCACGAGCAGTACTTC.

A single count supports this clone. V gene TRBV5-6 combines with J gene TRBJ1-4; 10 bases are a match to TRBD1. The junction had 5 bases not matched to a gene; V was cut back by 4 bases and J by 8 bases. The CDR3 totals 14 residues. CDR1 and CDR2 from the germline V gene are SGHDT and YYEEEE. CDR3 loop: CASSLGQGREKLFF. As DNA, the CDR3 is TGTGCCAGCAGCCTGGGACAGGGGCGAGAAAAACTGTTTTTT.

This chain links TRBV4-2 with TRBJ2-3, with D perhaps matching TRBD1 (6 bases). Deletions cut 2 bases from V and 4 bases from J, with 13 bases between. This CDR3 is 15 amino acids long. The germline gives CDR1 LGHNA, CDR2 YNFKEQ. CDR3 region: CASSQQQGLADTQYF. DNA for the CDR3: TGTGCCAGCAGCCAACAACAGGGATTAGCAGATACGCAGTATTTT.

This clone came up a few times. The chain recombines TRBV5-1 with TRBJ2-1; 8 positions match TRBD2. V was pared by 3 bases and J by 3 bases, with 8 bases of the junction left unmatched. CDR1 is SGHRS, CDR2 YFSETQ, per germline. The CDR3 extends over 16 amino acids. The CDR3 nucleotides are TGCGCCAGCAGCTCCCAGGAAAGCGGGGGCTACAATGAGCAGTTCTTC. Translated, it gives CASSSQESGGYNEQFF.

In this sample, this clone turned up a few times. CDR3 region: CASSGTGRIEAFF. In nucleotides, the CDR3 is TGTGCCAGCTCCGGGACAGGGCGTATTGAAGCTTTCTTT. J is TRBJ1-1 and V is TRBV6-6; 9 bases map to TRBD1. Germline assignment: CDR1 MNHNY and CDR2 SVGAGI (reference sequence). J was trimmed by 7 bases and V by 8 bases; bases with no gene match: 8. There are 13 residues in the CDR3.

The chain employs TRBV9 and TRBJ1-4; no firm D call. Germline V gene data show CDR1 as SGDLS and CDR2 as YYNGEE. The CDR3 has 14 residues. Trimming took off 4 bases at V and 5 bases at J, with 12 bases between the two ends. The CDR3 here is CASSPWTSNEKLFF. The CDR3 coding sequence is TGTGCCAGCAGCCCTTGGACTTCCAATGAAAAACTGTTTTTT.

This clone was counted between two and nine times. The rearrangement uses TRBV6-5 and TRBJ2-7; D is perhaps TRBD1 (6 bases). With 8 bases removed from V and 6 bases from J, the gap between germline ends came to 17 bases. This CDR3 has 13 residues. Per germline, CDR1 MNHEY and CDR2 SVGAGI. CDR3 sequence: CASGRTEGSEQYF. DNA of the CDR3: TGTGCCAGCGGGCGGACAGAGGGTAGCGAGCAGTACTTC.

The rearrangement joins TRBV12-5 to TRBJ2-5; 8 nucleotides line up with TRBD2. Germline V gene sequence: CDR1 LGHNT, CDR2 FRNRAP. V dropped 2 bases and J dropped 5; count of bases not matched to a gene: 7. The CDR3 length is 15 residues. The CDR3 coding sequence is TGTGCTAGTGGTTTGATCGGGGGGGAAGTGGAGACCCAGTACTTC. Protein product: CASGLIGGEVETQYF.

The V and J genes are TRBV28 and TRBJ2-6; D possibly corresponds to TRBD1 (5 bases). Per germline, CDR1 MDHEN and CDR2 SYDVKM. The V end was cut by 7 bases, the J end by 5 bases, with 12 bases between. This CDR3 has 14 residues. The CDR3 loop is CASTDQGRANVLTF. In DNA, the CDR3 is TGTGCCAGCACGGATCAGGGTAGGGCCAACGTCCTGACTTTC.

The chain employs TRBV11-3 and TRBJ2-7, with D possibly TRBD2 on 6 matching bases. The germline gives CDR1 SGHNT, CDR2 YENEEA. Trimming left V 5 bases short and J 3 bases short, with 14 bases between. The length of the CDR3 is 14 residues. In DNA form, the CDR3 reads TGTGCCAGCAGCGCACAGGCGGACTACTACGAGCAGTACTTC. This sequence encodes CASSAQADYYEQYF.

This clone was seen a handful of times. The V gene is TRBV5-1, the J gene TRBJ2-3, with a tentative D call TRBD1 (6 bases). This CDR3 is 15 amino acids long. Germline assignment: CDR1 SGHRS and CDR2 YFSETQ. V was shortened by 7 bases and J by 4 bases, with 19 bases between the two germline ends. Here the CDR3 reads CASGGTGSIADTQYF. CDR3 in DNA: TGCGCCAGCGGAGGCACAGGGTCAATTGCAGATACGCAGTATTTT.

The chain employs TRBV7-7 and TRBJ1-1; D is possibly TRBD1 (6 bases). Looked up from germline, CDR1 is SSHAT and CDR2 is FNYEAQ (reference sequence). The CDR3 length is 13 residues. The germline V and J ends were trimmed by 5 bases and 1 base, with 8 bases remaining between them. The CDR3 here is CASSTDRNTEAFF. The CDR3 DNA is TGTGCCAGCAGCACGGACAGGAACACTGAAGCTTTCTTT.

DNA of the CDR3: TGTGCCAGCAGCTTAGTAGGGACAGGGTTATACGAGCAGTACTTC. Its protein is CASSLVGTGLYEQYF. The gene calls are TRBV11-2 and TRBJ2-7, with TRBD1 identical over 9 bases. Germline V gene lookup returns CDR1 SGHAT and CDR2 FQNNGV. This CDR3 region has 15 residues. V dropped 1 base and J dropped 4; count of bases not matched to a gene: 5.

This clone has only one observation. This chain joins TRBV6-6 and TRBJ2-7; D call uncertain. The CDR3 covers 12 residues. Trimming shortened V by 2 bases and J by 5 bases, and 7 bases separated the two germline ends. CDR1 and CDR2 from the germline V gene are MNHNY and SVGAGI (reference sequence). Here the CDR3 DNA reads TGTGCCAGCAGTTACCGTAGCAACGAGCAGTACTTC. It codes for CASSYRSNEQYF.

The rearrangement joins TRBV29-1 to TRBJ1-1; a weak D match, TRBD1 (5 bases). Germline lookup yields CDR1 SQVTM and CDR2 ANQGSEA. Between the trimmed V and J ends, which lost 7 bases and 1 base, there was a span of 16 bases. The CDR3 spans 14 residues. The CDR3 region has the DNA TGCAGCGGGGGAAAGGGGTTCGGGAACACTGAAGCTTTCTTT. Its protein product is CSGGKGFGNTEAFF.

The genes are TRBV6-5 and TRBJ2-1; D ambiguous. The germline V gene has CDR1 MNHEY and CDR2 SVGAGI. The ends were cut back, 2 bases at V and 8 bases at J, with 10 bases in the middle. The CDR3 runs 13 residues. The CDR3 loop reads CASSYGLQDEQFF. CDR3 DNA: TGTGCCAGCAGTTACGGGCTTCAGGATGAGCAGTTCTTC.

This clone came up a few times. The chain employs TRBV27 and TRBJ2-3; TRBD2 matches 7 bases. The CDR3 runs to 14 residues. J was trimmed by 2 bases and V by 8 bases; bases with no gene match: 7. Germline V gives CDR1 MNHEY, CDR2 SMNVEV (reference sequence). The CDR3 reads CASSERDHTDTQYF. CDR3 sequence (DNA): TGTGCCAGCTCGGAGCGGGACCACACAGATACGCAGTATTTT.